This TCR beta chain is drawn from a study of blood T cell repertoires in COVID-19. The data were produced by immunoSEQ multiplex PCR, yet TCRdb's version contains in-frame clones alone and is incomplete. The table records 200,000 to 250,000 clones, around 84% of them present only once. This CDR3 region has 13 residues. V lost 5 bases, J lost 5 bases, and 13 bases lay in between. Germline V gene sequence: CDR1 SEHNR, CDR2 FQNEAQ (reference sequence). The clonotype originates from an elderly woman with active or convalescent COVID-19. The chain recombines TRBV7-9 with TRBJ2-7, with D tentatively TRBD1 (6 bases). Sequenced: peripheral blood. The chain's CDR3 is CASSTQQGHEQYF. The DNA of the CDR3 is TGTGCCAGCAGCACACAACAGGGCCACGAGCAGTACTTC.